Listed below are T cell receptor beta chains from one sample, sequenced in a study of blood T cells in healthy people across ages. TCRdb called the 5' RACE reads again in MiXCR, with one record for every CDR3 protein. The sample contains some 1.1 million distinct CDR3 sequences, around two fifths of which appear only once. The sample taken for sequencing was blood. The receptor source for this set is a man aged 18 to 35 in good health. Both conserved end residues are part of each CDR3. The D gene is left open where the match is weak. The listing skips clone size in some rows; elsewhere it reads once, few, many or a size class.

d_gene: TRBD1; v_gene: TRBV9; j_gene: TRBJ2-1; abundance: -; CDR3aa: CASSDADRGDEQFF; CDR3nt: TGTGCCAGCAGCGACGCGGACAGGGGAGATGAGCAGTTCTTC
d_gene: -; v_gene: TRBV2; j_gene: TRBJ1-2; abundance: -; CDR3aa: CASNLGDGYTF; CDR3nt: TGTGCCAGCAACCTTGGGGATGGCTACACCTTC
d_gene: -; v_gene: TRBV6-2/TRBV6-3; j_gene: TRBJ1-4; abundance: -; CDR3aa: CASAGTLATNEKLFF; CDR3nt: TGTGCCAGCGCCGGGACTCTTGCAACTAATGAAAAACTGTTTTTT
d_gene: -; v_gene: TRBV10-3; j_gene: TRBJ1-1; abundance: -; CDR3aa: CAIRGPPRDTEAFF; CDR3nt: TGTGCCATCAGAGGTCCCCCCAGGGATACTGAAGCTTTCTTT
d_gene: -; v_gene: TRBV7-2; j_gene: TRBJ2-1; abundance: -; CDR3aa: CASSTSQGSYNEQFF; CDR3nt: TGTGCCAGCAGCACAAGCCAGGGGTCCTACAATGAGCAGTTCTTC
d_gene: -; v_gene: TRBV2; j_gene: TRBJ1-2; abundance: -; CDR3aa: CASSRTEQNYGYTF; CDR3nt: TGTGCCAGCAGTCGGACAGAGCAAAACTATGGCTACACCTTC
d_gene: TRBD1; v_gene: TRBV18; j_gene: TRBJ1-5; abundance: -; CDR3aa: CASSPSEGATQPQHF; CDR3nt: TGTGCCAGCTCACCCTCTGAGGGGGCAACACAGCCCCAGCATTTT
d_gene: TRBD2; v_gene: TRBV29-1; j_gene: TRBJ2-3; abundance: -; CDR3aa: CSVETTSGRMGTQYF; CDR3nt: TGCAGCGTTGAGACAACTAGCGGGAGGATGGGTACGCAGTATTTT
d_gene: -; v_gene: TRBV4-3; j_gene: TRBJ1-6; abundance: few; CDR3aa: CASSQDRNSRNSPLHF; CDR3nt: TGCGCCAGCAGCCAAGATCGAAACAGCAGAAATTCACCCCTCCACTTT
d_gene: -; v_gene: TRBV29-1; j_gene: TRBJ1-4; abundance: -; CDR3aa: CNVEFDEKLFF; CDR3nt: TGCAACGTTGAATTCGATGAAAAACTGTTTTTT
d_gene: -; v_gene: TRBV20-1; j_gene: TRBJ2-4; abundance: many; CDR3aa: CSATRGIVGKNIQYF; CDR3nt: TGCAGTGCTACCAGGGGAATCGTGGGCAAAAACATTCAGTACTTC
d_gene: -; v_gene: TRBV6-6; j_gene: TRBJ2-5; abundance: -; CDR3aa: CASSYWKETQYF; CDR3nt: TGTGCCAGTAGTTACTGGAAAGAGACCCAGTACTTC
d_gene: TRBD1; v_gene: TRBV27; j_gene: TRBJ1-2; abundance: -; CDR3aa: CASSLTGGISYGYTF; CDR3nt: TGTGCCAGCAGTCTCACAGGGGGCATTAGCTATGGCTACACCTTC
d_gene: -; v_gene: TRBV4-1; j_gene: TRBJ2-1; abundance: few; CDR3aa: CASSQARTTYNEQFF; CDR3nt: TGCGCCAGCAGCCAAGCGCGTACTACCTACAATGAGCAGTTCTTC
d_gene: -; v_gene: TRBV11-2; j_gene: TRBJ2-1; abundance: -; CDR3aa: CASRPDADSYNEQFF; CDR3nt: TGTGCCAGCAGACCGGACGCCGACTCCTACAATGAGCAGTTCTTC
d_gene: TRBD1; v_gene: TRBV28; j_gene: TRBJ2-7; abundance: -; CDR3aa: CASPGPGQHSYNEQYF; CDR3nt: TGTGCCAGCCCCGGCCCGGGACAGCACTCCTACAATGAGCAGTACTTC
d_gene: -; v_gene: TRBV12-3/TRBV12-4; j_gene: TRBJ1-1; abundance: -; CDR3aa: CATGGSFF; CDR3nt: TGTGCCACAGGTGGGTCTTTCTTT
d_gene: TRBD1; v_gene: TRBV27; j_gene: TRBJ2-3; abundance: -; CDR3aa: CASRERGTGESDTQYF; CDR3nt: TGTGCCAGCAGAGAGAGAGGGACAGGGGAATCCGATACGCAGTATTTT
d_gene: TRBD1; v_gene: TRBV6-1; j_gene: TRBJ2-5; abundance: -; CDR3aa: CASTTNPMGQGGRETQYF; CDR3nt: TGTGCCAGCACCACAAACCCCATGGGACAGGGGGGGAGGGAGACCCAGTACTTC
d_gene: -; v_gene: TRBV4-2; j_gene: TRBJ2-7; abundance: many; CDR3aa: CASSQKQGLHEQYF; CDR3nt: TGTGCCAGCAGCCAAAAACAGGGTTTGCACGAGCAGTACTTC
d_gene: -; v_gene: TRBV6-6; j_gene: TRBJ1-5; abundance: few; CDR3aa: CASSYRDGDQPQHF; CDR3nt: TGTGCCAGCAGTTACCGGGACGGGGATCAGCCCCAGCATTTT
d_gene: TRBD2; v_gene: TRBV4-3; j_gene: TRBJ2-1; abundance: -; CDR3aa: CASSKSSGVSYNEQFF; CDR3nt: TGCGCCAGCAGCAAGAGTAGCGGGGTCTCCTACAATGAGCAGTTCTTC
d_gene: TRBD2; v_gene: TRBV4-1; j_gene: TRBJ2-1; abundance: -; CDR3aa: CASSQHETGLAGTLSYNEQFF; CDR3nt: TGCGCCAGCAGCCAACATGAAACGGGACTAGCGGGGACCCTCTCCTACAATGAGCAGTTCTTC
d_gene: TRBD2; v_gene: TRBV10-3; j_gene: TRBJ2-3; abundance: few; CDR3aa: CATNPLAETSTDTQYF; CDR3nt: TGTGCCACCAACCCGCTAGCGGAGACTAGCACAGATACGCAGTATTTT
d_gene: -; v_gene: TRBV6-2/TRBV6-3; j_gene: TRBJ2-2; abundance: -; CDR3aa: CASSYQENTGELFF; CDR3nt: TGTGCCAGCAGTTACCAGGAGAACACCGGGGAGCTGTTTTTT
d_gene: -; v_gene: TRBV9; j_gene: TRBJ1-1; abundance: -; CDR3aa: CASSALQGWGTEAFF; CDR3nt: TGTGCCAGCAGCGCCCTACAGGGATGGGGGACTGAAGCTTTCTTT
d_gene: -; v_gene: TRBV14; j_gene: TRBJ2-1; abundance: few; CDR3aa: CASSQGGATMKQFF; CDR3nt: TGTGCCAGCAGCCAAGGGGGGGCCACAATGAAGCAGTTCTTC
d_gene: TRBD1; v_gene: TRBV5-1; j_gene: TRBJ1-2; abundance: -; CDR3aa: CASSPGTGIASGYTF; CDR3nt: TGCGCCAGCAGCCCCGGGACAGGGATTGCGTCTGGCTACACCTTC
d_gene: -; v_gene: TRBV3-1; j_gene: TRBJ1-6; abundance: few; CDR3aa: CASSHSGSDSPLHF; CDR3nt: TGTGCCAGCAGCCACAGTGGTTCTGATTCACCCCTCCACTTT
d_gene: -; v_gene: TRBV20-1; j_gene: TRBJ1-5; abundance: few; CDR3aa: CSARVDRRGGNQPQHF; CDR3nt: TGCAGTGCTAGAGTGGACCGAAGGGGGGGTAATCAGCCCCAGCATTTT
d_gene: TRBD2; v_gene: TRBV5-1; j_gene: TRBJ2-3; abundance: -; CDR3aa: CASSPWTSATDTQYF; CDR3nt: TGCGCCAGCAGCCCATGGACTAGCGCCACAGATACGCAGTATTTT